A selection of T cell receptor beta chains follows, all from one sample in a study of beta chain features in type 1 diabetes. Here immunoSEQ multiplex PCR was the method, and the copy in TCRdb shows in-frame clones only, minus some. The sample lists about 140,000 clones, more than 9% occurring once. The sequenced material came from naive CD4+ T cells from blood. These receptors all come from a man aged 18 to 30 in good health. Both conserved end residues are part of each CDR3. Each record gives: J gene, V gene, CDR3 protein.

TRBJ2-7 TRBV7-6 CASSSEPGAKQYF
TRBJ2-3 TRBV19 CASSIGGGFTDTQYF
TRBJ1-4 TRBV5-1 CASSLTDRVGNEKLFF
TRBJ2-2 TRBV7-3 CASSISGGALAGELFF
TRBJ2-3 TRBV28 CASSFERGGNTQYF
TRBJ2-1 TRBV29-1 CSVERRQGGTYNEQFF
TRBJ1-2 TRBV28 CASSRKGVYGYTF
TRBJ2-7 TRBV15 CATSRRTGTVDGGEQYF
TRBJ2-1 TRBV4-3 CASSRLAGARAEQFF
TRBJ2-3 TRBV29-1 CSVQTGSTDTQYF
TRBJ2-7 TRBV7-2 CASSLHGTAYEQYF
TRBJ2-1 TRBV4-1 CASSQSGGSYNEQFF
TRBJ2-3 TRBV9 CASSAGADTQYF
TRBJ2-5 TRBV6-1 CASRETETQYF
TRBJ1-6 TRBV30 CAWSGGNSPLHF
TRBJ1-2 TRBV5-4 CASSKRQGTSYGYTF
TRBJ1-6 TRBV5-1 CASSLGQAYNSPLHF
TRBJ1-3 TRBV30 CAWSPGQPPYSGNTIYF
TRBJ2-1 TRBV7-9 CASSLSGGVLGGEQFF
TRBJ2-1 TRBV7-7 CASSLQIYNEQFF
TRBJ2-3 TRBV7-9 CASSQGTGGTDTQYF
TRBJ2-1 TRBV30 CAWSPGGERNEQFF
TRBJ1-5 TRBV7-2 CASSQRDNQPQHF
TRBJ2-5 TRBV9 CASSSRLAGVQETQYF
TRBJ2-7 TRBV5-4 CASSSPGRVGEQYF
TRBJ2-7 TRBV7-2 CASSLARPSYEQYF
TRBJ2-2 TRBV6-5 CASSYPDRDTGELFF
TRBJ2-7 TRBV19 CASSISRGYEQYF